This T cell receptor beta chain stems from a study of cytomegalovirus exposure and HLA in healthy donors. Study results and limitations: Researchers catalogued about 160 TCR beta chains as cytomegalovirus-associated. HLA restriction was apparent for most CMV-associated TCR beta chains in a later analysis.

The V gene lost 4 bases and the J gene lost 2 bases, with 18 bases spanning the gap. CDR1 and CDR2 (germline): GTSNPN, SVGIG (reference sequence). CDR3 size: 15 residues. Points on this clone: The antigen is unknown.

The study ran its PCR with 60 Vbeta and 13 Jbeta primers. The table came from immunoSEQ multiplex PCR; TCRdb's copy has only in-frame clones and leaves some out. This sample has 85,000 to 130,000 clones, with about 80% found just once. This clonotype originated in a woman in her late teens or twenties in good health and CMV-seropositive. The sample was PBMCs. The J gene is TRBJ2-7, the V gene TRBV30; possible D gene TRBD1, 6 bases. The CDR3 DNA reads TGTGCCTGGACCGACGACCGGGACACTCCCTACGAGCAGTACTTC. Protein product: CAWTDDRDTPYEQYF.